This T cell receptor beta chain was profiled in a study of blood T cell repertoires in COVID-19. Study context: Donors in the United States, Italy and Spain gave samples during acute or convalescent COVID-19.

V lost 2 bases and J lost 9, with 13 bases in between. This CDR3 has 13 residues. Source study methods: Quantification of nucleated cells was approximated via reference gene primer amplification. Measured with immunoSEQ multiplex PCR; TCRdb has only the in-frame clones, and not every one. That table gives V, J and clone size, and the DNA gave D and trimming. Of fewer than 110,000 clones listed, about four fifths are singletons. The TCR originated in a human donor in a cohort sampled during active COVID-19. The chain carries TRBV12-3 or TRBV12-4 and TRBJ1-1, with D uncertain. The sample consisted of peripheral blood. The CDR3 here is CASSLSRFSKAFF. The CDR3 region has the DNA TGTGCCAGCAGTTTATCTCGGTTCTCGAAAGCTTTCTTT.